This T cell receptor beta chain was found in a study of blood T cell repertoires in COVID-19. About the study: PBMCs, B-cell-depleted T cells, or T cells provided the cDNA or gDNA that made up the material.

Participants, roughly 18 to 89 years old, spanned about 26 US areas. Participant-given clinical history determined each cohort assignment. This CDR3 spans 13 amino acids. The V and J ends lost 5 bases and 7 bases respectively, with 14 bases between them. The germline gives CDR1 SGHTA, CDR2 FQGNSA. Authors' methods: Counts of nucleated cells, estimated from reference gene primer amplification, were obtained. TCRdb keeps only in-frame clones here, not all; method: immunoSEQ multiplex PCR. The DNA was the basis for D and trimming; V, J and clone size are from that table. In the table there are about 130,000 clones, 70% to 85% of which are singletons.

The chain employs TRBV7-2 and TRBJ1-1; D remains unclear. The sequence was collected from a man aged 50-59 years who had recovered from COVID-19. Sequencing input: PBMCs or T cells enriched from blood (not recorded which). CDR3 residues: CASSVGLSGEAFF. CDR3 nucleotides: TGTGCCAGCAGCGTAGGGCTTTCGGGTGAAGCTTTCTTT.